The rows below give T cell receptor beta chains drawn from one sample of a study of blood T cell repertoires in COVID-19. Sequencing used immunoSEQ multiplex PCR; TCRdb keeps in-frame clones, though not all of them. Of tens of thousands of clones listed, roughly 93% are singletons. The sequencing sample was made of peripheral blood. These receptors came from a male donor with active COVID-19. Both conserved end residues are part of each CDR3.

j_gene: TRBJ2-7
v_gene: TRBV5-4
CDR3aa: CASSYNRIYEQYF

j_gene: TRBJ1-5
v_gene: TRBV30
CDR3aa: CAWSLKGAGQPQHF

j_gene: TRBJ1-6
v_gene: TRBV5-1
CDR3aa: CASSPPGQHNSPLHF

j_gene: TRBJ2-2
v_gene: TRBV5-6
CDR3aa: CASSFLARNTGELFF

j_gene: TRBJ2-7
v_gene: TRBV5-1
CDR3aa: CASSPNYGQSAEQYF

j_gene: TRBJ1-2
v_gene: TRBV28
CDR3aa: CASTSGLRVVNYGYTF

j_gene: TRBJ1-1
v_gene: TRBV7-8
CDR3aa: CASSFGTWNEAFF

j_gene: TRBJ1-1
v_gene: TRBV3-1/TRBV3-2
CDR3aa: CASAWGREGNTEAFF

j_gene: TRBJ1-2
v_gene: TRBV5-1
CDR3aa: CASTLDRANYGYTF

j_gene: TRBJ2-2
v_gene: TRBV19
CDR3aa: CASSRLQGAANTGELFF

j_gene: TRBJ1-3
v_gene: TRBV19
CDR3aa: CASRTSNSGNTIYF

j_gene: TRBJ2-2
v_gene: TRBV7-3
CDR3aa: CASSLGLAGGLSGELFF

j_gene: TRBJ2-5
v_gene: TRBV7-9
CDR3aa: CASRDPPISGKETQYF

j_gene: TRBJ1-6
v_gene: TRBV6-5
CDR3aa: CATNTGNSPLHF

j_gene: TRBJ1-1
v_gene: TRBV5-4
CDR3aa: CASSLGQSHLNTEAFF

j_gene: TRBJ1-1
v_gene: TRBV6-6
CDR3aa: CASSETGWNTEAFF

j_gene: TRBJ1-2
v_gene: TRBV18
CDR3aa: CASSPPGTTLYGYTF

j_gene: TRBJ1-1
v_gene: TRBV25-1
CDR3aa: CASSEGSGTAGTEAFF

j_gene: TRBJ1-5
v_gene: TRBV6-2/TRBV6-3
CDR3aa: CASSSRLGNGNQPQHF

j_gene: TRBJ2-1
v_gene: TRBV18
CDR3aa: CASSPGTGVSDNEQFF

j_gene: TRBJ2-2
v_gene: TRBV11-3
CDR3aa: CASAPRGYTGELFF

j_gene: TRBJ1-2
v_gene: TRBV4-1
CDR3aa: CASSQGGTGMVYGYTF

j_gene: TRBJ2-7
v_gene: TRBV10-3
CDR3aa: CAISGGGGLSYEQYF

j_gene: TRBJ2-5
v_gene: TRBV20-1
CDR3aa: CSASDRSDSPETQYF

j_gene: TRBJ2-5
v_gene: TRBV5-1
CDR3aa: CASSLAAGTQETQYF

j_gene: TRBJ2-5
v_gene: TRBV6-2/TRBV6-3
CDR3aa: CASSYSSRGTQYF

j_gene: TRBJ1-4
v_gene: TRBV20-1
CDR3aa: CSASTDVEKLFF

j_gene: TRBJ2-3
v_gene: TRBV5-1
CDR3aa: CASSLDLAGASDTQYF

j_gene: TRBJ2-3
v_gene: TRBV7-9
CDR3aa: CASSLTLVSTDTQYF

j_gene: TRBJ1-2
v_gene: TRBV5-6
CDR3aa: CASSSGQLIDYGYTF

j_gene: TRBJ2-2
v_gene: TRBV11-3
CDR3aa: CASSPGGAGAPNTGELFF

j_gene: TRBJ2-2
v_gene: TRBV6-6
CDR3aa: CASSLDRVGTGELFF

j_gene: TRBJ2-3
v_gene: TRBV4-3
CDR3aa: CASSQALAGVRTDTQYF

j_gene: TRBJ1-1
v_gene: TRBV30
CDR3aa: CAFTGEGRNTEAFF

j_gene: TRBJ1-5
v_gene: TRBV5-5
CDR3aa: CASSLAGGPRRQPQHF

j_gene: TRBJ2-7
v_gene: TRBV29-1
CDR3aa: CSVAPDRSFSYEQYF

j_gene: TRBJ1-2
v_gene: TRBV4-1
CDR3aa: CASSQTPDSRGYTF

j_gene: TRBJ1-6
v_gene: TRBV19
CDR3aa: CASSIPGGRSPLHF

j_gene: TRBJ1-2
v_gene: TRBV2
CDR3aa: CASFDHRGLSGYTF

j_gene: TRBJ1-1
v_gene: TRBV10-3
CDR3aa: CATRQNPNTEAFF

j_gene: TRBJ1-3
v_gene: TRBV7-6
CDR3aa: CASSLTGGGGNTIYF

j_gene: TRBJ1-1
v_gene: TRBV7-9
CDR3aa: CASSYRGIGTEAFF

j_gene: TRBJ1-1
v_gene: TRBV5-1
CDR3aa: CASRNGQGIGTEAFF

j_gene: TRBJ1-2
v_gene: TRBV6-5
CDR3aa: CASKRDSEPYGYTF

j_gene: TRBJ2-1
v_gene: TRBV6-5
CDR3aa: CASSPRRTANNEQFF

j_gene: TRBJ2-2
v_gene: TRBV6-5
CDR3aa: CASSSHSDGELFF

j_gene: TRBJ1-1
v_gene: TRBV27
CDR3aa: CASSFIGFGGYTEAFF

j_gene: TRBJ1-3
v_gene: TRBV18
CDR3aa: CASSGDRTGNTIYF

j_gene: TRBJ2-2
v_gene: TRBV7-2
CDR3aa: CASSLAGGGYSNTGELFF

j_gene: TRBJ2-5
v_gene: TRBV5-4
CDR3aa: CASSLRDFRQETQYF

j_gene: TRBJ2-1
v_gene: TRBV19
CDR3aa: CASSMGGGGRYNEQFF

j_gene: TRBJ1-5
v_gene: TRBV2
CDR3aa: CASSELGSFSNQPQHF

j_gene: TRBJ2-5
v_gene: TRBV4-2
CDR3aa: CASSQDSGVEETQYF

j_gene: TRBJ1-6
v_gene: TRBV5-5
CDR3aa: CASSLGQGRNSPLHF